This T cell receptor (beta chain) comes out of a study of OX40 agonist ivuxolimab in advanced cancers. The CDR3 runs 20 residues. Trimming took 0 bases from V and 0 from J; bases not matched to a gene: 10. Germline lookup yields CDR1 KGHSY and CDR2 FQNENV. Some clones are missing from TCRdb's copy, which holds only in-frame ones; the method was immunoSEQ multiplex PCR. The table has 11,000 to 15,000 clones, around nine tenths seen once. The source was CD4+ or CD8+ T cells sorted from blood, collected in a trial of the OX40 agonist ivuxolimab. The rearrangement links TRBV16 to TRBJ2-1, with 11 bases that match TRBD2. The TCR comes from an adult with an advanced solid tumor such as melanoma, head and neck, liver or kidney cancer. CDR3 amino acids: CASSQSLSGGVSSSYNEQFF. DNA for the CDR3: TGTGCCAGCAGCCAATCGCTTAGCGGGGGGGTATCGAGCTCCTACAATGAGCAGTTCTTC.